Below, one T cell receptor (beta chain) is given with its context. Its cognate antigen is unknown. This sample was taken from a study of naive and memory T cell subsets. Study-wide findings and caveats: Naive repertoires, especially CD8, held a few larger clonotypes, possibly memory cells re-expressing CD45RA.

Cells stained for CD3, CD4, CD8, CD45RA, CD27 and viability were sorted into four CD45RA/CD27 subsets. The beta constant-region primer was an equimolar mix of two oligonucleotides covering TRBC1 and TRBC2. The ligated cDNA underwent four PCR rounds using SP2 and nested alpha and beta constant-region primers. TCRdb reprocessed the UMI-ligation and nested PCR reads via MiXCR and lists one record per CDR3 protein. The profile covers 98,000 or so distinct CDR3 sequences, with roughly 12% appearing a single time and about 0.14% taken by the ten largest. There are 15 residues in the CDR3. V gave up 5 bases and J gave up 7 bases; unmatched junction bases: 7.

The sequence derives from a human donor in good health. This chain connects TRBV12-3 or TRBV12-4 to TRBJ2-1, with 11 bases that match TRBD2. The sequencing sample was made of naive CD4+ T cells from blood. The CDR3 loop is CASSRTSGSWNEQFF. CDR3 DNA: TGTGCCAGCAGTAGGACTAGCGGGTCATGGAATGAGCAGTTCTTC.